These T cell receptor beta chains were read from a single sample in a study of T cells in Graves' hyperthyroidism and ophthalmopathy. TCRdb used MiXCR to reprocess the multiplex PCR reads, holding one entry per CDR3 protein. Found here are about 530,000 distinct CDR3 sequences, roughly 15% of them singletons; the top ten hold 15% to 20%. The sequenced sample was blood. The receptors here all came from a young woman with Graves' ophthalmopathy. Both conserved end residues are part of each CDR3. A D gene is named only where the DNA matches it firmly. Only part of the rows carry a size: once, few, many, or a class if the clone is expanded.

d_gene: TRBD1
v_gene: TRBV2
abundance: many
len: 14
CDR3aa: CASSVEGQSYGYTF

d_gene: TRBD1
v_gene: TRBV5-1
abundance: many
len: 15
CDR3aa: CASSAGTGVAYEQYF

d_gene: TRBD2
v_gene: TRBV6-1
abundance: many
len: 16
CDR3aa: CASRHRLAGGDDTQYF

d_gene: -
v_gene: TRBV28
abundance: many
len: 12
CDR3aa: CATMGTSYEQYF

d_gene: TRBD1
v_gene: TRBV28
abundance: many
len: 13
CDR3aa: CASSTDRGYEQYF

d_gene: TRBD2
v_gene: TRBV20-1
abundance: -
len: 14
CDR3aa: CSARATSGYNEQFF

d_gene: TRBD1
v_gene: TRBV5-1
abundance: -
len: 16
CDR3aa: CASSLGAGGRIEKLFF

d_gene: -
v_gene: TRBV6-2/TRBV6-3
abundance: -
len: 15
CDR3aa: CASRFGTTLTGELFF

d_gene: -
v_gene: TRBV12-3/TRBV12-4
abundance: many
len: 11
CDR3aa: CASSTRREAFF

d_gene: -
v_gene: TRBV5-4
abundance: few
len: 15
CDR3aa: CASSLESRGRDTQYF

d_gene: -
v_gene: TRBV7-2
abundance: many
len: 13
CDR3aa: CASSLAEGWEQFF

d_gene: TRBD2
v_gene: TRBV7-2
abundance: many
len: 17
CDR3aa: CASSLRLAGGPLNEQFF

d_gene: -
v_gene: TRBV2
abundance: many
len: 16
CDR3aa: CASSERSLPSGGELFF

d_gene: TRBD1
v_gene: TRBV12-3/TRBV12-4
abundance: once
len: 14
CDR3aa: CASMLGQGTDEQYF

d_gene: -
v_gene: TRBV9
abundance: -
len: 15
CDR3aa: CASIPGTSGANVLTF

d_gene: -
v_gene: TRBV12-3/TRBV12-4
abundance: few
len: 13
CDR3aa: CASSTDGQYGYTF

d_gene: TRBD1
v_gene: TRBV28
abundance: many
len: 15
CDR3aa: CASSRSTGKNTEAFF

d_gene: -
v_gene: TRBV12-5
abundance: few
len: 12
CDR3aa: CASGSATGELFF

d_gene: -
v_gene: TRBV4-1
abundance: -
len: 16
CDR3aa: CASSQALEDSYNEQFF